This TCR beta chain was captured in a study of vaccination and CD4 T cells after COVID-19. At the level of the study: The convalescent population consisted of six males and four females, two of whom were of Hispanic ethnicity. At days 161 to 241 and at day 14 post-vaccination, three convalescent patients were sampled. Regarding the study as a whole: Sampling was limited to relatively few convalescent patients, with no early post-infection timepoints studied.

MiXCR was run by TCRdb on the PCR reads, yielding one entry per CDR3 protein. The data contain 25,000 to 30,000 distinct CDR3 sequences, around 53% of them seen just once; the ten biggest clones take up roughly 5.5%. Concerning this clonotype: The antigen is unknown.

As for time point: late sampling 161 to 241 days after vaccination in three convalescent patients. Sequenced material: CD4+ T cells from blood, taken about 7 months after SARS-CoV-2 vaccination. The TCR comes from a human donor who had recovered from COVID-19.

CDR3 nucleotide sequence: TGCAGTGCTACGGGCGGGAGAGGGACCAATGAGCAGTTCTTC. It is translated as CSATGGRGTNEQFF. The V call is TRBV20-1, the J call TRBJ2-1, with 7 nucleotides matching TRBD2. Germline CDR1 is DFQATT and CDR2 is SNEGSKA (reference sequence). Losses at the gene ends were 4 bases for V and 6 bases for J; bases not matched to a gene: 9. The CDR3 covers 14 residues.